This is a list of T cell receptor beta chains from one sample in a study of CD8+CD57+ T cells in acquired aplastic anemia. TCRdb passed the reads through MiXCR, listing each CDR3 protein once. The table has over 45,000 distinct CDR3 sequences, around 73% seen once; the top ten hold around a third. Input material: sorted CD4+, CD8+, or CD8+CD57+ T cells (not recorded which) from PBMCs. These receptors came from a human donor in good health, serving as a control. Each CDR3 is given with its conserved first and last residue. A D gene is named only where the DNA matches it firmly. Where a row states a size, it is once, few, many or the class of an expanded clone; other rows omit it.

TRBJ2-7 | TRBV10-3 | - | - | CASRASASYEQYF | TGTGCCAGCAGGGCTAGCGCCTCCTACGAGCAGTACTTC
TRBJ2-5 | TRBV25-1 | - | TRBD2 | CASSYGLAGVGETQYF | TGTGCCAGCAGCTACGGACTAGCGGGAGTGGGAGAGACCCAGTACTTC
TRBJ1-1 | TRBV7-2 | - | - | CASSLLGEGFF | TGTGCCAGCAGCTTATTAGGGGAAGGGTTCTTT
TRBJ2-1 | TRBV19 | - | - | CASTGLDGPGNEQFF | TGTGCCAGCACTGGCCTTGACGGCCCGGGCAATGAGCAGTTCTTC
TRBJ2-7 | TRBV2 | once | - | CASSETREQYF | TGTGCCAGCAGTGAAACGCGGGAGCAGTACTTC
TRBJ1-2 | TRBV20-1 | - | - | CSARLKLGAGYTF | TGCAGTGCTAGGCTGAAGTTGGGGGCTGGCTACACCTTC
TRBJ2-7 | TRBV2 | few | TRBD1 | CASSVQGSTYEQYF | TGTGCCAGCAGTGTACAGGGGTCTACCTACGAGCAGTACTTC
TRBJ2-3 | TRBV19 | few | - | CASSTGPDTQYF | TGTGCCAGTAGTACGGGCCCGGATACGCAGTATTTT
TRBJ1-1 | TRBV29-1 | - | - | CSALDGGTEAFF | TGCAGCGCCCTAGACGGGGGCACTGAAGCTTTCTTT
TRBJ2-7 | TRBV2 | once | - | CASSAQGHEQYF | TGTGCCAGCAGTGCGCAGGGCCACGAGCAGTACTTC
TRBJ2-3 | TRBV11-2 | - | - | CASSLDLRSDTQYF | TGTGCCAGCAGCTTAGACCTCAGGTCAGATACGCAGTATTTT
TRBJ1-1 | TRBV7-2 | - | TRBD1 | CASSTWTGGFDAFF | TGTGCCAGCAGCACGTGGACAGGGGGCTTTGACGCTTTCTTT
TRBJ1-3 | TRBV24-1 | few | - | CATSEGLGNTIYF | TGTGCCACCAGTGAGGGCCTCGGAAACACCATATATTTT
TRBJ2-1 | TRBV7-7 | - | TRBD2 | CASSLGISGGHEQFF | TGTGCCAGCAGCCTAGGGATAAGCGGGGGGCATGAGCAGTTCTTC
TRBJ2-5 | TRBV7-2 | - | - | CASSPRSEETQYF | TGTGCCAGCAGCCCCCGTAGTGAAGAGACCCAGTACTTC
TRBJ1-1 | TRBV24-1 | - | - | CATSDAEGSTEAFF | TGTGCCACCAGTGATGCCGAAGGTAGCACTGAAGCTTTCTTT
TRBJ1-2 | TRBV7-9 | once | - | CASSLAGSDYGYTF | TGTGCCAGCAGCTTAGCGGGCAGTGACTATGGCTACACCTTC
TRBJ2-7 | TRBV18 | many | - | CASSLVYREAGEQYF | TGTGCCAGCTCACTTGTTTACAGGGAGGCCGGCGAGCAGTACTTC
TRBJ1-5 | TRBV7-3 | - | - | CASSFLGEPQHF | TGTGCCAGCAGCTTTTTGGGGGAGCCCCAGCATTTT
TRBJ1-2 | TRBV25-1 | - | - | CASSDPSGTTNYGYTF | TGTGCCAGCAGTGATCCCAGTGGGACCACTAACTATGGCTACACCTTC
TRBJ2-3 | TRBV3-1 | many | TRBD1 | CASSQRFSQGAQYF | TGTGCCAGCAGCCAACGGTTTAGCCAGGGGGCGCAGTATTTT
TRBJ1-4 | TRBV20-1 | - | - | CSARRQVFEKLFF | TGCAGTGCTAGAAGGCAGGTCTTTGAAAAACTGTTTTTT
TRBJ2-3 | TRBV12-3/TRBV12-4 | - | - | CASSFVGNTQYF | TGTGCCAGCAGTTTCGTCGGCAATACGCAGTATTTT
TRBJ1-1 | TRBV15 | - | TRBD1 | CATSRGGQGRKNTEAFF | TGTGCCACCAGCAGAGGGGGACAGGGGCGAAAGAACACTGAAGCTTTCTTT
TRBJ1-6 | TRBV4-3 | - | - | CASSQGGQASISPLHF | TGCGCCAGCAGCCAAGGGGGTCAGGCCTCTATCTCACCCCTCCACTTT
TRBJ2-4 | TRBV10-3 | - | - | CAISLRTVKNIQYF | TGTGCCATCAGCCTTAGGACAGTCAAAAACATTCAGTACTTC
TRBJ2-1 | TRBV25-1 | hyperexpanded | - | CASSDRTTVENEQFF | TGTGCCAGCAGTGACAGGACTACCGTTGAAAATGAGCAGTTCTTC
TRBJ2-1 | TRBV4-2 | medium-sized | - | CASSHRTEQFF | TGTGCCAGCAGCCACCGGACAGAGCAGTTCTTC
TRBJ2-1 | TRBV11-3 | - | - | CASSNTDGGEQFF | TGTGCCAGCAGTAATACGGACGGGGGTGAGCAGTTCTTC
TRBJ1-4 | TRBV4-1 | - | TRBD1 | CASSQDGTGKANEKLFF | TGCGCCAGCAGCCAAGATGGGACAGGGAAGGCTAATGAAAAACTGTTTTTT
TRBJ1-1 | TRBV7-2 | - | - | CASSFGPGKGTEAFF | TGTGCCAGCAGCTTTGGTCCAGGTAAAGGTACTGAAGCTTTCTTT
TRBJ2-7 | TRBV2 | - | - | CASTQDGNYEQYF | TGTGCCAGCACCCAGGACGGAAACTACGAGCAGTACTTC
TRBJ1-4 | TRBV5-1 | many | - | CASSMDSFPTNEKLFF | TGCGCCAGCAGCATGGACAGTTTCCCAACTAATGAAAAACTGTTTTTT
TRBJ2-5 | TRBV10-3 | - | TRBD1 | CAISEGQGRETQYF | TGTGCCATCAGTGAGGGACAGGGAAGGGAGACCCAGTACTTC
TRBJ1-1 | TRBV9 | - | - | CASSVAGAAEAFF | TGTGCCAGCAGCGTAGCTGGGGCAGCTGAAGCTTTCTTT
TRBJ1-2 | TRBV20-1 | - | TRBD1 | CSATGGYGYTF | TGCAGTGCTACAGGGGGCTATGGCTACACCTTC
TRBJ2-5 | TRBV29-1 | - | - | CSAPSGTRRETQYF | TGCAGCGCTCCATCCGGGACGAGGCGGGAGACCCAGTACTTC